This T cell receptor beta chain was observed in a study of radiotherapy plus CTLA-4 blockade in lung cancer. Trimming pared 1 base from V and 0 bases from J, leaving 16 bases between. This CDR3 region has 17 residues. Germline CDR1 is SGHRS and CDR2 is YFSETQ. A word on this clone: Its antigen is not identified.

The assay was immunoSEQ multiplex PCR, and TCRdb's table has in-frame clones only and misses some. This sample has 95,000 to 150,000 clones, with more than 80% found just once. With ipilimumab providing CTLA-4 blockade, focal radiation was administered to patients who had chemo-refractory metastatic non-small-cell lung cancer. Study-level points and caveats: Dynamics of early blood T cell clones, together with interferon-beta, were reportedly the best predictors of response. Radiotherapy with ipilimumab was followed by blood expansion of tumor-derived clones.

This sample comprised peripheral blood, obtained from a patient treated with radiotherapy plus ipilimumab. The receptor was isolated from a human donor with non-small cell lung cancer that progressed on radiotherapy plus ipilimumab. The V gene is TRBV5-1, the J gene TRBJ1-1; perhaps TRBD1 as D (6 bases). The CDR3 loop reads CASSLQGTLLLNTEAFF. In DNA, the CDR3 is TGCGCCAGCAGCTTGCAGGGGACATTACTTTTGAACACTGAAGCTTTCTTT.